The source of this TCR beta chain is a study of blood T cell repertoires in COVID-19. For the study at large: Italy, Spain and the United States were the sources of the convalescent and acute COVID-19 samples.

TCRdb's copy holds only in-frame clones and misses some; the assay was immunoSEQ multiplex PCR. This sample yields 72,000 or so clones, of which 75% to 95% are seen a single time; less than 0.8% belongs to the top ten. Germline V gives CDR1 SGDLS, CDR2 YYNGEE. There are 14 residues in the CDR3. The V gene lost 0 bases and the J gene lost 5 bases, with 12 bases spanning the gap. The genes are TRBV9 and TRBJ2-7; D might be TRBD2 (5 bases). The origin of this receptor is a woman aged 80 or over with acute or convalescent COVID-19. Sequencing was carried out using peripheral blood. As DNA, the CDR3 is TGTGCCAGCAGCGTAGGGGGAGCAGTAAACGAGCAGTACTTC. This encodes CASSVGGAVNEQYF.